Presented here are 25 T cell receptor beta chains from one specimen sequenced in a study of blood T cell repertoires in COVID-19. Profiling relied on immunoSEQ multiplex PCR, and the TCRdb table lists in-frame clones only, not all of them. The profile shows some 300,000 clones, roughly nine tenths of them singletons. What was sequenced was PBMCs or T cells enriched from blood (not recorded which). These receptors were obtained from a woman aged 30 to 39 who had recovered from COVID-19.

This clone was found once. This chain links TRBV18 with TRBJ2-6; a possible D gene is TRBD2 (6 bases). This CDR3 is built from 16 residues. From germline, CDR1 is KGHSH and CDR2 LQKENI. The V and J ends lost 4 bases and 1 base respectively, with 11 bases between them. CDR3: CASSQGLLSGANVLTF. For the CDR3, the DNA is TGTGCCAGCTCACAAGGACTATTGTCTGGGGCCAACGTCCTGACTTTC.

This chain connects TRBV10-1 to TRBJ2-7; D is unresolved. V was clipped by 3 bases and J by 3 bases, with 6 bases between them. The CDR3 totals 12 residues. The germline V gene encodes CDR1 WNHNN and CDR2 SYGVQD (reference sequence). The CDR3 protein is CASSENSYEQYF. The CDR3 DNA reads TGCGCCAGCAGTGAAAACAGCTACGAGCAGTACTTC.

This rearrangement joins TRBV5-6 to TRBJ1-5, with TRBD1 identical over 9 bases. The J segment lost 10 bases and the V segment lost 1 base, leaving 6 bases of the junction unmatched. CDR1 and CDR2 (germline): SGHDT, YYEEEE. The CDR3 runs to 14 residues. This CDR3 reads CASSLWDRVGPQHF. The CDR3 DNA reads TGTGCCAGCAGCTTGTGGGACAGGGTTGGACCCCAGCATTTT. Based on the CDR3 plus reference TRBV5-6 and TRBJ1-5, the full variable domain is DAGVTQSPTHLIKTRGQQVTLRCSPKSGHDTVSWYQQALGQGPQFIFQYYEEEERQRGNFPDRFSGHQFPNYSSELNVNALLLGDSALYLCASSLWDRVGPQHFGDGTRLSIL.

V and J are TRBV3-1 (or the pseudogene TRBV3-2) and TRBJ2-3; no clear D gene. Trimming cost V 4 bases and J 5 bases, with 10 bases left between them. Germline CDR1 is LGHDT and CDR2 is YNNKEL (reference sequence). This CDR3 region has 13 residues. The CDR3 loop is CASSPQVGDTQYF. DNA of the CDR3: TGTGCCAGCAGCCCCCAGGTGGGAGATACGCAGTATTTT.

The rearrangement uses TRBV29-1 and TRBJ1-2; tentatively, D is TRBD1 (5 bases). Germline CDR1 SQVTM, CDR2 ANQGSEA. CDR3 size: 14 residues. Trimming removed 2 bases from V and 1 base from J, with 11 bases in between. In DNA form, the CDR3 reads TGCAGCGTTGAAACGGACACGTATAACTATGGCTACACCTTC. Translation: CSVETDTYNYGYTF.

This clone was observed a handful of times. In DNA, the CDR3 is TGTGCCAGCAGCGCCGGGACAGAAACCGGGGAGCTGTTTTTT. It codes for CASSAGTETGELFF. The chain uses TRBV9 and TRBJ2-2; 7 nucleotides line up with TRBD1. This CDR3 spans 14 amino acids. CDR1 and CDR2 from the germline V gene are SGDLS and YYNGEE. Trimming at V came to 3 bases and at J to 5 bases, leaving 4 bases not matched to a gene.

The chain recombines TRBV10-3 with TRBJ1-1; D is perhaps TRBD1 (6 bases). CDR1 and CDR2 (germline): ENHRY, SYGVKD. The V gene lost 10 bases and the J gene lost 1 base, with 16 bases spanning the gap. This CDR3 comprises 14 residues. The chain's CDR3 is CATLLTGENTEAFF. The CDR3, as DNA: TGTGCCACCCTCCTGACAGGTGAGAACACTGAAGCTTTCTTT.

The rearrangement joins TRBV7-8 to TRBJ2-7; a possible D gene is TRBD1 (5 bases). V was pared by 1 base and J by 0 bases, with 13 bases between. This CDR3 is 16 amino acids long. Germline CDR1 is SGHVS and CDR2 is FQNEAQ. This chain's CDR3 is CASSLVLQATSYEQYF. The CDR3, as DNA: TGTGCCAGCAGCTTAGTTTTACAGGCGACCTCCTACGAGCAGTACTTC.

CDR3 sequence: CAWSPRGETQYF. The DNA for the CDR3 is TGTGCCTGGAGTCCCCGGGGAGAGACCCAGTACTTC. The chain links TRBV30 to TRBJ2-5; the D gene is possibly TRBD2 (5 bases). CDR1 is GTSNPN and CDR2 is SVGIG in the germline V gene (reference sequence). CDR3 length: 12 residues. Trimming removed 2 bases from V and 4 bases from J, with 8 bases in between.

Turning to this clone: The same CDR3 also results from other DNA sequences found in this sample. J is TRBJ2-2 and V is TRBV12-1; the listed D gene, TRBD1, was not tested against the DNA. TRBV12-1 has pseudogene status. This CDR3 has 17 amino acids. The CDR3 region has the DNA TGTGCTAGCACCCCTCCAGGGGGCAATAGGAGCACCGGGGAGCTGTTTTTT. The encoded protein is CASTPPGGNRSTGELFF.

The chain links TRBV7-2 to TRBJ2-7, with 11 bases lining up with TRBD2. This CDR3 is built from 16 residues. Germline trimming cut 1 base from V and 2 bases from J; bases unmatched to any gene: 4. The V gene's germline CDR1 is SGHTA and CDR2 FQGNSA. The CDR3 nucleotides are TGTGCCAGCAGCTTAGAGTCGACTAGCGGGACCTACGAGCAGTACTTC. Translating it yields CASSLESTSGTYEQYF. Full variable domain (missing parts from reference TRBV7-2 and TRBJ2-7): GAGVSQSPSNKVTEKGKDVELRCDPISGHTALYWYRQSLGQGLEFLIYFQGNSAPDKSGLPSDRFSAERTGGSVSTLTIQRTQQEDSAVYLCASSLESTSGTYEQYFGPGTRLTVT.

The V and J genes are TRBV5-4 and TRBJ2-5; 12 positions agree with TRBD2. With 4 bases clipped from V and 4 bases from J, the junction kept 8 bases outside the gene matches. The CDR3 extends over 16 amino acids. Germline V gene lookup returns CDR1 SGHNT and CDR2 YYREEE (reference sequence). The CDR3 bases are TGTGCCAGCAGCCGGACTAGCGGGGTGTGGGGAGAGACCCAGTACTTC. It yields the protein CASSRTSGVWGETQYF. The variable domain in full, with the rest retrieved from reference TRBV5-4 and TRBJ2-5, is ETGVTQSPTHLIKTRGQQVTLRCSSQSGHNTVSWYQQALGQGPQFIFQYYREEENGRGNFPPRFSGLQFPNYSSELNVNALELDDSALYLCASSRTSGVWGETQYFGPGTRLLVL.

CDR3 region: CATSDSRDEKLFF. In DNA form, the CDR3 reads TGTGCCACCAGTGATTCCAGGGATGAAAAACTGTTTTTT. The rearrangement uses TRBV24-1 and TRBJ1-4, with a possible D match to TRBD1 (5 bases). Trimming took off 2 bases at V and 6 bases at J, with 6 bases between the two ends. Germline loops: CDR1 KGHDR, CDR2 SFDVKD. The CDR3 is 13 amino acids.

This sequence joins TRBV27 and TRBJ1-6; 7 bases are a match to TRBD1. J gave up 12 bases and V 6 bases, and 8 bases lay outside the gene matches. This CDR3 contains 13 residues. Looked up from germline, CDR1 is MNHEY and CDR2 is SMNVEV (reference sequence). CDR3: CASRSGQSGPLHF. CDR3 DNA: TGTGCCAGCAGGTCGGGACAGAGTGGACCCCTCCACTTT.

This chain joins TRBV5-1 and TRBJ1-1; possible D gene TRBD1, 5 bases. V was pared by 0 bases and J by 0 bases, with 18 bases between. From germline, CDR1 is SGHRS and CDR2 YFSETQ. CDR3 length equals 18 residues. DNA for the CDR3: TGCGCCAGCAGCTTGGCAGTGGGAGGGGTAGACTTGAACACTGAAGCTTTCTTT. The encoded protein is CASSLAVGGVDLNTEAFF.

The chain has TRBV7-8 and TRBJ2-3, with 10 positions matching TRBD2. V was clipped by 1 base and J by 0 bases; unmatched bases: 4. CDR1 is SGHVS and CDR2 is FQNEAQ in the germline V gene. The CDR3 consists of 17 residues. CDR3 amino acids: CASSLGRTSGSTDTQYF. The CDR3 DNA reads TGTGCCAGCAGCTTAGGAAGGACTAGCGGAAGCACAGATACGCAGTATTTT.

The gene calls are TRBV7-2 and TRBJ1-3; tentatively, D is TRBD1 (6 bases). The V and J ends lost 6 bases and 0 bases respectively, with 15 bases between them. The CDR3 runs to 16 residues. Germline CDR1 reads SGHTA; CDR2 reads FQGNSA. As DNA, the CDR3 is TGTGCCAGCAGATTTATACAGGGACGCTCTGGAAACACCATATATTTT. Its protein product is CASRFIQGRSGNTIYF.

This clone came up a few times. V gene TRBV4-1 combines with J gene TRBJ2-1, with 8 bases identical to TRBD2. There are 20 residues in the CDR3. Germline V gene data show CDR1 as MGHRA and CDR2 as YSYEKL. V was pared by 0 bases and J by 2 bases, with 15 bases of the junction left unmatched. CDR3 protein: CASSQDSWVAGRVTYNEQFF. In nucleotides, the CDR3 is TGCGCCAGCAGCCAAGATAGTTGGGTAGCGGGGAGAGTCACCTACAATGAGCAGTTCTTC.

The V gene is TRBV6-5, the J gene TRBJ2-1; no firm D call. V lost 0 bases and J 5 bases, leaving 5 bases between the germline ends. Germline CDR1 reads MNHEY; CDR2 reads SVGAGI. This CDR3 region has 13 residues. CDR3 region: CASSYSTNNEQFF. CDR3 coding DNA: TGTGCCAGCAGTTACTCGACAAACAATGAGCAGTTCTTC.

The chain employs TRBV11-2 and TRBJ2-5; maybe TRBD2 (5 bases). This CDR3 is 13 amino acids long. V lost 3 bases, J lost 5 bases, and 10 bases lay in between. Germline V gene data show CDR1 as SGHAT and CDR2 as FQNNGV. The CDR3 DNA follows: TGTGCCAGCAGCTTCGGGGTCCTTGAGACCCAGTACTTC. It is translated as CASSFGVLETQYF. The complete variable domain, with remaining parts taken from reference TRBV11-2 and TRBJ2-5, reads EAGVAQSPRYKIIEKRQSVAFWCNPISGHATLYWYQQILGQGPKLLIQFQNNGVVDDSQLPKDRFSAERLKGVDSTLKIQPAKLEDSAVYLCASSFGVLETQYFGPGTRLLVL.

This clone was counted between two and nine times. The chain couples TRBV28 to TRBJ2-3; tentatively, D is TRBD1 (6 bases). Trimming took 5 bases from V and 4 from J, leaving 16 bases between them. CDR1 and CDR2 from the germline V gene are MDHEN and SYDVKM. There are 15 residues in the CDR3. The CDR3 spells CASSTQGVESDTQYF. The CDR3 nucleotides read TGTGCCAGCAGTACACAGGGCGTAGAGTCAGATACGCAGTATTTT.

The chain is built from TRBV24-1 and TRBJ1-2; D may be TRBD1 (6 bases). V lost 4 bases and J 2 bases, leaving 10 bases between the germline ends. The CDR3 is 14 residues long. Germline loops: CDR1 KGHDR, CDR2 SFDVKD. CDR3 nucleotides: TGTGCCACCAGTGACTCCGGGACAAACTATGGCTACACCTTC. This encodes CATSDSGTNYGYTF.

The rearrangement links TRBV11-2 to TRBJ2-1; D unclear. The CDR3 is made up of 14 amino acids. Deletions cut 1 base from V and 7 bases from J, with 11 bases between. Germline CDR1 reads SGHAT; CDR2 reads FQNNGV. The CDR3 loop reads CASSLVPGGNEQFF. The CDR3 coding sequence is TGTGCCAGCAGCTTAGTCCCGGGTGGGAATGAGCAGTTCTTC.

CDR3 in amino acids: CASRPPGLLETQYF. The CDR3, as DNA: TGTGCCAGCAGGCCCCCGGGACTCCTAGAGACCCAGTACTTC. The rearrangement joins TRBV28 to TRBJ2-5; perhaps TRBD2 as D (6 bases). The V gene lost 6 bases and the J gene lost 4 bases, with 15 bases spanning the gap. The V gene's germline CDR1 is MDHEN and CDR2 SYDVKM. The CDR3 spans 14 residues.

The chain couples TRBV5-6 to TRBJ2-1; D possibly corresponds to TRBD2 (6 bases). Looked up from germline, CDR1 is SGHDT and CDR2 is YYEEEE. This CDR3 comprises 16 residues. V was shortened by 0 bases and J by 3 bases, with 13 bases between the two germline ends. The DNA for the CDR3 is TGTGCCAGCAGCTTGGCCATCGGGGGATACTACAATGAGCAGTTCTTC. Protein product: CASSLAIGGYYNEQFF.